This TCR beta chain was sequenced in a study of CD8 T cells in ankylosing spondylitis (dated by TCRdb to the late 2010s). Concerning the study at large: T cell receptor beta repertoires were profiled in healthy donors and ankylosing spondylitis patients so that disease-linked TCR variants could be found. The full study cohort was made up of about two dozen ankylosing spondylitis patients and 108 healthy donors. Peripheral blood samples were taken, and synovial fluid was additionally collected from ankylosing spondylitis patients.

Instrument used: Illumina HiSeq 2500. TCR beta libraries were prepared by quantitative 5'-RACE with molecular barcodes. The paper's data handling went like this. To identify disease-linked TCR variants, a new computational method was used, one built on a probabilistic model of VDJ rearrangement. The public reads were quality trimmed at Q25 with fastp and then assembled into clones with MiXCR by TCRdb, keeping productive beta chains. One record per CDR3 amino acid sequence lists the most common genes and DNA. The V and J calls and clone size are TCRdb's, not the authors'. The sample has 470,000 or so distinct CDR3 sequences on record, roughly 26% of them singletons. In total, the top ten clones hold approximately 1% of the sample. This clonotype was recorded a few times. Its binding antigen is unknown. Base qualities are not recorded, but no much larger clone differs from it by a single base. General study outcomes and caveats: Some of the motif variants had been reported before in the synovial fluid and blood of reactive arthritis patients, a finding that suggests common disease-initiation mechanisms. Blood from ankylosing spondylitis patients appeared to be characterized by a TCR beta motif made up of seven or eight highly homologous amino acid variants. The disease-linked clones had a CD8+ phenotype and were found at relatively low frequencies in peripheral blood. Significant enrichment of the disease-linked clones was reported in matched synovial fluid samples from ankylosing spondylitis patients.

The origin of this receptor is a male donor with ankylosing spondylitis. Sequenced: blood, either unsorted or a sorted T cell fraction (not recorded which).

The nucleotide sequence reads as follows: TGTGCCAGCAGCCAAGGCCGGGACAGCTCCTACGAGCAGTACTTC. Protein translation: CASSQGRDSSYEQYF. The rearranged segments are TRBV3-1 and TRBJ2-7; TRBD1 agrees with 7 junctional bases. According to the germline V gene (reference sequence), CDR1 reads LGHDT and CDR2 reads YNNKEL. The CDR3 has 15 amino acids, counting the end cysteine and phenylalanine. Just the 45-base CDR3 DNA is kept, in frame starting at base 1. Here V drops 1 base and J drops 0 bases, and the junction holds 3 bases not matched to any gene.